What follows are 14 T cell receptor beta chains derived from one specimen sequenced in a study of blood T cell repertoires in COVID-19. Sequencing was performed with immunoSEQ multiplex PCR; in TCRdb, only in-frame clones are kept and a portion is missing. The sample yields approximately 200,000 clones, roughly 77% seen once. The specimen sequenced was peripheral blood. The receptors stem from a woman aged 80 or older with COVID-19, enrolled during active disease.

This chain uses TRBV30 with TRBJ2-2, with TRBD1 identical over 10 bases. V gave up 3 bases and J gave up 4 bases; unmatched junction bases: 5. The germline V gene has CDR1 GTSNPN and CDR2 SVGIG (reference sequence). This CDR3 is 15 amino acids long. CDR3 DNA sequence: TGTGCCTGGAGCGGAGGACAGGGGGGCACCGGGGAGCTGTTTTTT. Translating it yields CAWSGGQGGTGELFF.

The chain carries TRBV19 and TRBJ2-3; D call uncertain. CDR3 size: 11 residues. The germline V and J ends were trimmed by 2 bases and 9 bases, with 6 bases remaining between them. CDR1 and CDR2 (germline): LNHDA, SQIVND (reference sequence). CDR3 DNA sequence: TGTGCCAGTAGTATACTAGAGACGCAGTATTTT. Its protein product is CASSILETQYF.

This clone turned up a few times. The chain recombines TRBV5-1 with TRBJ2-3; 7 bases agree with TRBD1. The CDR3 sequence is 14 residues long. V lost 4 bases to trimming and J lost 4 bases; unmatched junction nucleotides: 6. Germline-derived CDR1 and CDR2 are SGHRS and YFSETQ. DNA of the CDR3: TGCGCCAGCAGCAGGGACAGTGGATCAGATACGCAGTATTTT. Its protein product is CASSRDSGSDTQYF.

This chain links TRBV20-1 with TRBJ1-1; D may be TRBD1 (5 bases). V was clipped by 5 bases and J by 10 bases, with 14 bases between them. This CDR3 has 11 amino acids. Germline V gene lookup returns CDR1 DFQATT and CDR2 SNEGSKA (reference sequence). CDR3 residues: CSAPQGYLAFF. CDR3 coding DNA: TGCAGTGCTCCTCAGGGTTATCTAGCTTTCTTT.

CDR3: CASSLGGTYEQYF. CDR3 nucleotide sequence: TGTGCCAGCAGTTTAGGCGGAACCTACGAGCAGTACTTC. V gene TRBV12-3 or TRBV12-4 combines with J gene TRBJ2-7; unclear D gene. The CDR3 extends over 13 amino acids. V lost 1 base and J lost 2, with 6 bases in between.

For the CDR3, the DNA is TGTGCCAGCAGCTTTTCCACACAGGAACGTGCTTTCTTT. Protein product: CASSFSTQERAFF. The chain is built from TRBV7-9 and TRBJ1-1; maybe TRBD1 (5 bases). V lost 3 bases and J lost 11, with 16 bases in between. Per germline, CDR1 SEHNR and CDR2 FQNEAQ (reference sequence). The CDR3 is made up of 13 amino acids.

The genes are TRBV2 and TRBJ2-7, with 10 bases lining up with TRBD1. The ends lost 4 bases at V and 1 base at J; junction bases unmatched: 4. This CDR3 comprises 15 residues. Germline loops: CDR1 SNHLY, CDR2 FYNNEI. This chain's CDR3 is CASSVGQGGSYEQYF. As DNA, the CDR3 is TGTGCCAGCAGTGTCGGACAGGGGGGGTCCTACGAGCAGTACTTC.

The rearrangement joins TRBV2 to TRBJ2-2, with 8 positions matching TRBD2. With V trimmed by 3 bases and J by 0 bases, 3 bases remained unmatched. CDR3 length equals 16 residues. Germline loops: CDR1 SNHLY, CDR2 FYNNEI. The CDR3 DNA follows: TGTGCCAGCAGTGAGAGCGGGGGCCCGAACACCGGGGAGCTGTTTTTT. It yields the protein CASSESGGPNTGELFF.

The V gene is TRBV5-1, the J gene TRBJ1-1, with a weak D call TRBD1 (6 bases). The germline gives CDR1 SGHRS, CDR2 YFSETQ. This CDR3 comprises 14 residues. Trimming left V 0 bases short and J 6 bases short, with 12 bases between. CDR3: CASSLVAGAPEAFF. CDR3 in DNA: TGCGCCAGCAGCTTGGTAGCGGGGGCGCCTGAAGCTTTCTTT.

This chain uses TRBV18 with TRBJ2-7; perhaps TRBD2 as D (6 bases). Germline V CDR1 and CDR2: KGHSH, LQKENI. Trimming removed 6 bases from V and 5 bases from J, with 17 bases in between. The CDR3 extends over 14 amino acids. CDR3 DNA: TGTGCCAGCTCTCAGCCGGACTATAAGGACGAGCAGTACTTC. It specifies CASSQPDYKDEQYF.

This chain links TRBV29-1 with TRBJ2-2; 11 bases fit TRBD2. The V segment lost 4 bases and the J segment 4 bases; nucleotides outside the gene matches: 5. The CDR3 has 15 residues. Germline V gene lookup returns CDR1 SQVTM and CDR2 ANQGSEA. The CDR3 nucleotides are TGCAGCGTTGGTCTAGCGGGAGGTATCACCGGGGAGCTGTTTTTT. Translation: CSVGLAGGITGELFF.

This sequence joins TRBV18 and TRBJ1-5, with D uncertain. The germline V gene encodes CDR1 KGHSH and CDR2 LQKENI. CDR3 length equals 15 residues. Trimming took 4 bases from V and 1 from J, leaving 11 bases between them. In DNA form, the CDR3 reads TGTGCCAGCTCACTAAGAGGGCTAAGCAATCAGCCCCAGCATTTT. This sequence encodes CASSLRGLSNQPQHF. The variable domain in full, completed from reference TRBV18 and TRBJ1-5, reads NAGVMQNPRHLVRRRGQEARLRCSPMKGHSHVYWYRQLPEEGLKFMVYLQKENIIDESGMPKERFSAEFPKEGPSILRIQQVVRGDSAAYFCASSLRGLSNQPQHFGDGTRLSIL.

The chain couples TRBV7-8 to TRBJ2-5, with a possible D match to TRBD2 (6 bases). From germline, CDR1 is SGHVS and CDR2 FQNEAQ. The CDR3 extends over 14 amino acids. Trimming pared 6 bases from V and 5 bases from J, leaving 16 bases between. CDR3: CASRSRGLEETQYF. The CDR3 region has the DNA TGTGCCAGCAGGTCCCGGGGACTGGAGGAGACCCAGTACTTC.

This chain uses TRBV3-1 (or the pseudogene TRBV3-2) with TRBJ1-5, with a weak D call TRBD1 (6 bases). The CDR3 consists of 15 residues. V was shortened by 3 bases and J by 4 bases, with 13 bases between the two germline ends. Germline-derived CDR1 and CDR2 are LGHDT and YNNKEL (reference sequence). CDR3 sequence: CASSQGIRGNQPQHF. The CDR3 nucleotides read TGTGCCAGCAGCCAGGGTATCAGGGGTAATCAGCCCCAGCATTTT.